The 32 T cell receptor beta chains below were found in one sample sequenced in a study of T-cell reconstitution after alpha-beta-depleted transplantation in children. During its preparation, the TCRbeta library received unique molecular identifiers. TCRdb re-analysed the PCR reads in MiXCR, keeping a single row per CDR3 protein. Of approximately 1,000,000 distinct CDR3 sequences listed, roughly 29% were seen once; the top ten hold about 28%. The source was PBMCs, mostly from graft donor cells, collected 360 days after TCRalphabeta/CD19-depleted stem cell transplant. These receptors were taken from a boy under two years old who had a stem cell transplant for SCID, so the T cells may come from the graft donor.

The chain has TRBV7-6 and TRBJ1-1; D not resolved. This CDR3 is built from 15 residues. Germline V gene sequence: CDR1 SGHVS, CDR2 FNYEAQ. V lost 0 bases, J lost 1 base, and 9 bases lay in between. This CDR3 is CASSLAPQRNTEAFF. CDR3 nucleotides: TGTGCCAGCAGCTTAGCCCCGCAGAGGAACACTGAAGCTTTCTTT.

The chain couples TRBV28 to TRBJ1-2; D unclear. The CDR3 contains 14 residues. Trimming stripped 7 bases from V and 4 bases from J, with 16 bases between. The germline CDR1 and CDR2 sequences are MDHEN and SYDVKM. The CDR3 DNA reads TGTGCCAGCACCCTAAGGCGTATTACCTATGGCTACACCTTC. Translation: CASTLRRITYGYTF.

V gene TRBV5-1 combines with J gene TRBJ2-7; unclear D gene. The V end was cut by 0 bases, the J end by 0 bases, with 10 bases between. Germline CDR1 reads SGHRS; CDR2 reads YFSETQ. This CDR3 spans 15 amino acids. In DNA form, the CDR3 reads TGCGCCAGCAGCTTGGCCACACAGAGCTCCTACGAGCAGTACTTC. It translates to CASSLATQSSYEQYF.

This chain links TRBV4-3 with TRBJ2-3; either TRBD1 or TRBD2 may fit D (5 bases each). This CDR3 comprises 17 residues. CDR1 and CDR2 (germline): LGHNA, YSLEER. V was trimmed by 1 base and J by 2 bases, leaving 16 bases between them. The CDR3 DNA reads as TGCGCCAGCAGCCAAGCAGGGCCCGGGACCAACACAGATACGCAGTATTTT. Translation: CASSQAGPGTNTDTQYF.

The V and J genes are TRBV7-9 and TRBJ2-3; D is perhaps TRBD1 or TRBD2 (5 bases each). The CDR3 consists of 16 residues. The V gene's germline CDR1 is SEHNR and CDR2 FQNEAQ (reference sequence). The germline V and J ends were trimmed by 5 bases and 0 bases, with 15 bases remaining between them. The CDR3 nucleotides read TGTGCCAGCAGCCCCGGCACCGGGACGAGCACAGATACGCAGTATTTT. Translation gives CASSPGTGTSTDTQYF.

This clonotype has just a few counts. The CDR3 DNA is TGCAGTGCTAGCGTTAGACAGGGGGCCGGGAACACTGAAGCTTTCTTT. Translating gives CSASVRQGAGNTEAFF. The V and J genes are TRBV20-1 and TRBJ1-1, with 10 bases fitting TRBD1. CDR3 length: 16 amino acids. The V segment lost 3 bases and the J segment 1 base; nucleotides outside the gene matches: 8. CDR1 and CDR2 from the germline V gene are DFQATT and SNEGSKA (reference sequence).

This clonotype was found a few times. The CDR3, as DNA: TGCAGTGCTCATAGCGGGGGGGCAGGTGAGCAGTTCTTC. Translation gives CSAHSGGAGEQFF. V and J are TRBV20-1 and TRBJ2-1, with TRBD2 identical over 11 bases. There are 13 residues in the CDR3. CDR1 is DFQATT and CDR2 is SNEGSKA in the germline V gene (reference sequence). Unmatched junction bases numbered 6, after V lost 5 bases and J lost 9 bases.

This clonotype was recorded a few times. The gene calls are TRBV7-9 and TRBJ2-5; possibly TRBD2 for D (6 bases). V was pared by 5 bases and J by 4 bases, with 11 bases between. The germline V gene has CDR1 SEHNR and CDR2 FQNEAQ (reference sequence). The CDR3 runs to 13 residues. The CDR3 sequence: CASSHRGGETQYF. In DNA, the CDR3 is TGTGCCAGCAGCCACCGGGGAGGAGAGACCCAGTACTTC.

This clonotype has only a few counts. This chain joins TRBV6-2 or TRBV6-3 and TRBJ2-3, with 9 bases identical to TRBD2. Germline V gene data show CDR1 as MNHEY and CDR2 as SVGEGT. The ends lost 5 bases at V and 1 base at J; junction bases unmatched: 7. The CDR3 spans 16 residues. The CDR3: CASSGISGGRTDTQYF. The CDR3 bases are TGTGCCAGCAGTGGGATTAGCGGGGGCCGCACAGATACGCAGTATTTT.

This clonotype was seen only a few times. This chain uses TRBV29-1 with TRBJ2-3, with 10 bases identical to TRBD1. Per germline, CDR1 SQVTM and CDR2 ANQGSEA. The CDR3 is 13 amino acids. CDR3 protein: CRAGTGVTDTQYF. CDR3 DNA sequence: TGCAGGGCCGGGACAGGGGTCACAGATACGCAGTATTTT.

The rearrangement joins TRBV5-5 to TRBJ2-5; 8 positions match TRBD1. The CDR3 length is 14 residues. From germline, CDR1 is SGHKS and CDR2 YYEKEE (reference sequence). V shed 6 bases, J shed 5 bases, and the junction held 9 bases outside the gene matches. The CDR3 protein is CASTPQGAWETQYF. In DNA, the CDR3 is TGTGCCAGCACTCCGCAGGGGGCCTGGGAGACCCAGTACTTC.

Comment on this clonotype: The junction shows a germline mismatch at one end, possibly a read error. The chain carries TRBV20-1 and TRBJ2-3, with 9 positions matching TRBD2. The CDR3 length is 18 residues. CDR1 is DFQATT, CDR2 SNEGSKA, per germline (reference sequence). As DNA, the CDR3 is TGCAGTTCTAGTTGGGGGCGGGGGGGCCCGCCCCGCACAGATACGCAGTATTTT. It specifies CSSSWGRGGPPRTDTQYF.

The chain has TRBV13 and TRBJ2-3, with 7 bases identical to TRBD2. The germline V gene encodes CDR1 PRHDT and CDR2 FYEKMQ (reference sequence). The junction had 6 bases not matched to a gene; V was cut back by 1 base and J by 5 bases. The CDR3 totals 15 residues. The CDR3 sequence is CASSLASGEKDTQYF. In DNA form, the CDR3 reads TGTGCCAGCAGCTTAGCGAGCGGGGAAAAAGATACGCAGTATTTT.

This clonotype was counted ten times or more. The gene calls are TRBV29-1 and TRBJ2-1; D tentatively reads TRBD1 or TRBD2 (5 bases each). CDR3 length equals 13 residues. CDR1 is SQVTM and CDR2 is ANQGSEA in the germline V gene. V dropped 7 bases and J dropped 3 bases, with 13 bases sitting between them. DNA for the CDR3: TGCAGCGCTCGGGGACCATACTACAATGAGCAGTTCTTC. Amino acids: CSARGPYYNEQFF.

In its sample, this clonotype was seen a few times. The V gene is TRBV18, the J gene TRBJ2-5; tentatively, D is TRBD1 (6 bases). The V gene lost 4 bases and the J gene lost 3 bases, with 12 bases spanning the gap. CDR1 and CDR2 (germline): KGHSH, LQKENI. This CDR3 spans 14 amino acids. CDR3 in DNA: TGTGCCAGCTCACGCCAAACAGGGAAAGAGACCCAGTACTTC. Translating it yields CASSRQTGKETQYF.

This clonotype came up a few times. This chain uses TRBV18 with TRBJ2-7; D call uncertain. CDR1 is KGHSH, CDR2 LQKENI, per germline. The CDR3 sequence is 14 residues long. V was shortened by 0 bases and J by 0 bases, with 6 bases between the two germline ends. The CDR3 nucleotides read TGTGCCAGCTCACCACCGGCTAGCTCCTACGAGCAGTACTTC. Its translation is CASSPPASSYEQYF.

This chain uses TRBV12-3 or TRBV12-4 with TRBJ2-1; TRBD1 might be the D (6 bases). Deletions cut 6 bases from V and 4 bases from J, with 10 bases between. This CDR3 is built from 13 residues. The CDR3 region is CASRMTGYNEQFF. CDR3 nucleotides: TGTGCCAGCAGGATGACAGGATACAATGAGCAGTTCTTC.

The chain is built from TRBV3-1 and TRBJ2-7, with 9 bases fitting TRBD2. J gave up 1 base and V 4 bases, and 8 bases lay outside the gene matches. The CDR3 length is 16 residues. The germline V gene has CDR1 LGHDT and CDR2 YNNKEL (reference sequence). Here the CDR3 reads CASSLNAGLASYEQYF. CDR3 DNA: TGTGCCAGCAGCCTGAATGCGGGACTAGCTTCCTACGAGCAGTACTTC.

The chain couples TRBV4-1 to TRBJ1-4; TRBD1 agrees at 10 bases. V lost 1 base and J lost 10; bases outside the gene matches: 15. The CDR3 is 18 amino acids. The V gene's germline CDR1 is MGHRA and CDR2 YSYEKL. CDR3 protein: CASSQGPSPGQGTGKLFF. The CDR3 DNA sequence: TGCGCCAGCAGCCAAGGACCCTCTCCGGGACAGGGGACTGGAAAACTGTTTTTT.

V and J are TRBV25-1 and TRBJ2-2; no clear D gene. Germline V gene sequence: CDR1 MGHDK, CDR2 SYGVNS. The CDR3 has 12 amino acids. V gave up 8 bases and J gave up 6 bases, with 10 bases separating them. CDR3 in amino acids: CASGWTAGELFF. CDR3 DNA sequence: TGTGCCAGCGGGTGGACCGCCGGGGAGCTGTTTTTT.

This clonotype was recorded only once. The gene calls are TRBV29-1 and TRBJ2-1, with TRBD2 matching over 8 bases. V was pared by 7 bases and J by 9 bases, with 14 bases of the junction left unmatched. This CDR3 is built from 14 residues. Germline CDR1 SQVTM, CDR2 ANQGSEA. CDR3 bases: TGCAGCGCCGACGGAAGGACTAGCAGGGGTGAGCAGTTCTTC. As protein: CSADGRTSRGEQFF.

This clonotype was seen only a few times. The V and J genes are TRBV29-1 and TRBJ1-2; 9 bases map to TRBD1. CDR1 is SQVTM, CDR2 ANQGSEA, per germline. This CDR3 spans 11 amino acids. The J segment lost 6 bases and the V segment lost 5 bases, leaving 1 base of the junction unmatched. Written as DNA, the CDR3 is TGCAGCGTTCGGACAGGGGATGGCTACACCTTC. Encoded protein: CSVRTGDGYTF.

This chain connects TRBV5-1 to TRBJ2-7, with TRBD2 matching 10 bases. Trimming at V came to 4 bases and at J to 0 bases, leaving 13 bases not matched to a gene. Germline lookup yields CDR1 SGHRS and CDR2 YFSETQ. The CDR3 length is 18 residues. The CDR3 nucleotides are TGCGCCAGCAGCCTGCTGGCTAGCGGGGGATCGAGCTCCTACGAGCAGTACTTC. This encodes CASSLLASGGSSSYEQYF.

The V and J genes are TRBV6-5 and TRBJ2-3; D may be TRBD1 or TRBD2 (6 bases each). CDR3 size: 15 residues. Trimming removed 4 bases at V and 3 bases at J, with 14 bases between. From germline, CDR1 is MNHEY and CDR2 SVGAGI. CDR3: CASSSGTGRTDTQYF. CDR3 DNA: TGTGCCAGCAGTTCCGGAACAGGGAGGACAGATACGCAGTATTTT.

CDR3 nucleotide sequence: TGTGCCAGCAGCTTAATGTCCCAGCCTAGGGGTACAGATACGCAGTATTTT. Translating it yields CASSLMSQPRGTDTQYF. The rearrangement joins TRBV7-2 to TRBJ2-3; D is possibly TRBD1 (5 bases). The germline V and J ends were trimmed by 2 bases and 3 bases, with 18 bases remaining between them. Germline V gene lookup returns CDR1 SGHTA and CDR2 FQGNSA. The CDR3 runs 17 residues.

The chain combines TRBV6-2 or TRBV6-3 with TRBJ1-2, with 7 positions matching TRBD1. The CDR3 is 15 residues long. Germline V CDR1 and CDR2: MNHEY, SVGEGT. Unmatched junction bases numbered 7, after V lost 5 bases and J lost 1 base. In DNA form, the CDR3 reads TGTGCCAGCAGTCCCGGACAGGATATTAACTATGGCTACACCTTC. Amino acid sequence: CASSPGQDINYGYTF.

This chain connects TRBV3-1 to TRBJ2-1, with 9 positions matching TRBD2. This CDR3 spans 18 amino acids. The V and J ends lost 0 bases and 2 bases, in that order; junction bases with no gene match: 8. The germline V gene encodes CDR1 LGHDT and CDR2 YNNKEL (reference sequence). The CDR3 DNA sequence: TGTGCCAGCAGCCAAGATTACAGCGGCGGGGGGGCCTACAATGAGCAGTTCTTC. Its translation is CASSQDYSGGGAYNEQFF.

This clonotype has just a few counts. The chain joins TRBV20-1 to TRBJ1-1; TRBD1 might be the D (6 bases). Germline V CDR1 and CDR2: DFQATT, SNEGSKA (reference sequence). V dropped 0 bases and J dropped 9 bases, with 11 bases sitting between them. CDR3 length equals 12 residues. CDR3 sequence (DNA): TGCAGTGCTAGAGATCCCCGGGGGCAAGCTTTCTTT. Protein: CSARDPRGQAFF.

This clonotype was observed a handful of times. This rearrangement joins TRBV10-3 to TRBJ2-7, with TRBD1 matching 9 bases. V lost 10 bases and J lost 3; bases outside the gene matches: 4. CDR1 and CDR2 (germline): ENHRY, SYGVKD. The CDR3 length is 12 residues. The CDR3 spells CATSTGGYEQYF. In DNA, the CDR3 is TGTGCCACCTCGACAGGGGGCTACGAGCAGTACTTC.

A few counts support this clonotype. CDR3 in DNA: TGCGCCAGCAGCCTACAAACTCCGGCAGGGGAGCTGTTTTTT. As protein: CASSLQTPAGELFF. The V call is TRBV4-3, the J call TRBJ2-2, with D hard to call. The germline CDR1 and CDR2 sequences are LGHNA and YSLEER. The CDR3 consists of 14 residues. V lost 4 bases and J 8 bases, leaving 14 bases between the germline ends.

Only a few counts were recorded for this clonotype. The V gene is TRBV28, the J gene TRBJ2-2, with 9 bases identical to TRBD2. V dropped 6 bases and J dropped 1; count of bases not matched to a gene: 15. CDR3 size: 19 residues. The V gene's germline CDR1 is MDHEN and CDR2 SYDVKM. CDR3 protein: CASSYSLSASGVNTGELFF. As DNA, the CDR3 is TGTGCCAGCAGCTACTCCCTTTCTGCTAGCGGGGTGAACACCGGGGAGCTGTTTTTT.

CDR3 in amino acids: CASSQDRKGGNEQFF. DNA for the CDR3: TGTGCCAGCAGCCAAGATAGGAAGGGCGGGAATGAGCAGTTCTTC. This chain connects TRBV3-1 to TRBJ2-1, with a weak D call TRBD2 (5 bases). The CDR3 extends over 15 amino acids. CDR1 and CDR2 (germline): LGHDT, YNNKEL (reference sequence). The V and J ends lost 0 bases and 7 bases respectively, with 13 bases between them.